This record looks at one T cell receptor beta chain sequence and its context. Those who participated ranged in age from roughly 18 to 89 years and resided in 20 to 30 US areas. Clinical histories supplied by participants themselves formed the basis of cohort assignment. The sample is drawn from a study of blood T cell repertoires in COVID-19. Overall study: COVID-19 samples collected from the United States, Italy and Spain covered acute and convalescent phases.

Per the original data handling: Amplification of reference gene primers provided the estimated nucleated cell counts. Only in-frame clones appear in the TCRdb table, and some are missing; sequencing was by immunoSEQ multiplex PCR. The V and J calls and clone size come from that table; D and trimming were worked out from the DNA. The sample carries approximately 260,000 clones, roughly nine tenths recorded once. The CDR3 consists of 13 residues. CDR1 MDHEN and CDR2 SYDVKM come from the germline V gene. Trimming stripped 2 bases from V and 5 bases from J, with 8 bases between. This receptor was taken from a woman in her thirties with acute COVID-19. The chain uses TRBV28 and TRBJ2-3; D is unresolved. Specimen: PBMCs or T cells enriched from blood (not recorded which). CDR3 sequence reads: CASSLNVRDTQYF. The CDR3 DNA sequence: TGTGCCAGCAGTTTAAATGTGCGAGATACGCAGTATTTT.